These 10 T cell receptor beta chains originate from one sample sequenced in a study of T cell responses to AZD1222 COVID-19 vaccine. Repertoires were generated with immunoSEQ multiplex PCR, while TCRdb's copy carries only in-frame clones and drops some. This sample has some 99,000 clones; more than 70% occur once, and the top ten carry less than 4.5%. Sequenced material: peripheral blood, taken 28 days after the second AZD1222 dose. The receptors shown here come from an adult who received the AZD1222 COVID-19 vaccine.

V gene TRBV5-6 combines with J gene TRBJ1-5, with D hard to call. Per germline, CDR1 SGHDT and CDR2 YYEEEE. This CDR3 contains 15 residues. V was trimmed by 2 bases and J by 0 bases, leaving 9 bases between them. The CDR3 DNA sequence: TGTGCCAGCAGCTTCGGACTCGATAGCAATCAGCCCCAGCATTTT. Amino acids: CASSFGLDSNQPQHF.

The J gene is TRBJ1-5, the V gene TRBV28, with 9 bases aligning to TRBD1. J was trimmed by 2 bases and V by 7 bases; bases with no gene match: 9. The CDR3 runs 16 residues. CDR1 and CDR2 from the germline V gene are MDHEN and SYDVKM. CDR3 in amino acids: CASTLDRGSGNQPQHF. The CDR3 nucleotides read TGTGCCAGCACCCTGGACAGGGGAAGCGGCAATCAGCCCCAGCATTTT.

This clone has more than one count but fewer than ten. The chain uses TRBV28 and TRBJ1-6, with 8 bases lining up with TRBD1. Looked up from germline, CDR1 is MDHEN and CDR2 is SYDVKM. J gave up 10 bases and V 4 bases, and 6 bases lay outside the gene matches. The CDR3 length is 14 residues. In DNA form, the CDR3 reads TGTGCCAGCAGTTCAGGGGGCGGTCGGTCACCCCTCCACTTT. Protein: CASSSGGGRSPLHF. Variable domain in full (rest from reference TRBV28 and TRBJ1-6): DVKVTQSSRYLVKRTGEKVFLECVQDMDHENMFWYRQDPGLGLRLIYFSYDVKMKEKGDIPEGYSVSREKKERFSLILESASTNQTSMYLCASSSGGGRSPLHFGNGTRLTVT.

J is TRBJ2-1 and V is TRBV5-1; no definite D call. The CDR3 contains 12 residues. V was trimmed by 0 bases and J by 7 bases, leaving 5 bases between them. Looked up from germline, CDR1 is SGHRS and CDR2 is YFSETQ. The CDR3 spells CASSLAGNEQFF. The CDR3 coding sequence is TGCGCCAGCAGCTTGGCTGGGAATGAGCAGTTCTTC.

This chain connects TRBV28 to TRBJ2-1; D is uncertain. The CDR3 runs to 11 residues. Germline values: CDR1 MDHEN, CDR2 SYDVKM. V lost 6 bases and J lost 7, with 7 bases in between. CDR3 in amino acids: CASSGRNEQFF. The CDR3 region has the DNA TGTGCCAGCAGCGGACGGAATGAGCAGTTCTTC.

This clone occurred once. The rearrangement uses TRBV30 and TRBJ2-7; D is unclear. The CDR3 totals 15 residues. Germline assignment: CDR1 GTSNPN and CDR2 SVGIG (reference sequence). V shed 0 bases and J shed 2 bases, with 14 bases lying between them. The CDR3 nucleotides read TGTGCCTGGAGTGTAGGGTCGGGCAGAACCTACGAGCAGTACTTC. Translation gives CAWSVGSGRTYEQYF.

This clone was recorded once. This chain connects TRBV6-4 to TRBJ1-5; D not resolved. Germline values: CDR1 MRHNA, CDR2 SNTAGT. CDR3 length equals 14 residues. The V end lost 2 bases, the J end lost 3 bases, and 8 bases lay between the germline ends. The CDR3 DNA is TGTGCCAGCAGTGACGGTCAGACCAATCAGCCCCAGCATTTT. Translating it yields CASSDGQTNQPQHF.

The V call is TRBV11-2, the J call TRBJ2-7; the D gene is possibly TRBD2 (7 bases). Per germline, CDR1 SGHAT and CDR2 FQNNGV. V dropped 1 base and J dropped 5 bases, with 12 bases sitting between them. The CDR3 totals 14 residues. Written as DNA, the CDR3 is TGTGCCAGCAGCTTAGCCCGGGGGGCCCACGAGCAGTACTTC. Residues: CASSLARGAHEQYF.

The chain's CDR3 is CASGVIRNQPQHF. The CDR3 nucleotides read TGTGCCAGCGGGGTTATACGCAATCAGCCCCAGCATTTT. The chain uses TRBV6-5 and TRBJ1-5; D remains unclear. This CDR3 is 13 amino acids long. V lost 8 bases and J 2 bases, leaving 10 bases between the germline ends. Germline V lookup: CDR1 MNHEY, CDR2 SVGAGI.

The V call is TRBV9, the J call TRBJ1-4, with D uncertain. The CDR3 contains 15 residues. The germline V gene encodes CDR1 SGDLS and CDR2 YYNGEE. V lost 4 bases to trimming and J lost 7 bases, with 17 bases between them. CDR3 nucleotides: TGTGCCAGCAGCCCGGGCCGCAGGTACGGTGAAAAACTGTTTTTT. Translating gives CASSPGRRYGEKLFF.